This T cell receptor beta chain was recorded in a study of PD-L1 blockade in urothelial cancer listed by TCRdb under 2017. General notes on the study: Every patient began therapy in about 2014 and was given atezolizumab 1,200 mg intravenously every 3 weeks. About 85% of the 29 patients were identified as males with urothelial cancer of bladder origin, and a prior smoking history was reported by 18 of 29 patients. An ECOG performance status of 0 or 1 was recorded for the patients, and 0 to 3 prior chemotherapy regimens had been received by the patients. Blood samples were analyzed 3 weeks after the start of treatment (second dose) and 6 weeks after the start of treatment. Blood samples yielded a median of roughly 140,000 T cells and around 80,000 unique TCRs, with median clonality 0.080. An exploratory multi-omic analysis was conducted of the somatic, immune and clinical correlates of response to PD-L1 blockade with atezolizumab in urothelial cancer. Pretreatment tumor samples, along with matched peripheral blood serially collected before and after atezolizumab treatment, were subjected to TCR sequencing. Durable clinical benefit meant progression-free survival longer than 6 months, and TCR features were also tested against progression-free and overall survival. Whole exome sequencing and RNA sequencing of pretreatment tumors were performed alongside TCR sequencing in the same patients. About 10 patients achieved durable clinical benefit and some 21 did not. Around 30 patients had pretreatment blood TCR-seq, some 25 had at least one posttreatment blood collection, and some 25 had tumor TCR-seq. Study-wide findings and limitations: At 3 weeks after the start of treatment, tumor-associated TCR clones in peripheral blood had expanded more in patients with durable benefit (n ≈ 23, p = 0.022). A pretreatment peripheral blood TCR clonality below the median was linked to improved progression-free and overall survival. Because of the small sample size (n ≈ 31) and the many exploratory analyses performed, the results are intended to be regarded as hypothesis-generating.

The time point label here, explained by the study, means: pretreatment peripheral blood. The cohort comprised fewer than 35 patients with locally advanced or metastatic urothelial carcinoma treated at Memorial Sloan Kettering on a trial protocol. Peripheral blood mononuclear cells were collected pretreatment and during treatment, at between 1 and 8 total time points per patient. The Qiagen DNeasy Blood extraction kit was used to purify genomic DNA from total PBMCs and tumor samples. PBMCs were collected pretreatment and during treatment, and were isolated and stored as previously described. Details on this clone: Its antigen is unknown. The record has no base qualities; no much larger clone is one base away.

Synthetic TCR analog templates were spiked into each PCR to estimate absolute template abundance from read counts. The immunoSEQ assay was used to amplify TCRbeta CDR3 regions from genomic DNA with bias-controlled V and J gene primers. Sequencing of rearranged TCRbeta segments was done at approximately 20X coverage. The authors' analysis ran thus. Clustering was used to correct sequencing errors, and CDR3s were annotated against IMGT to assign V, D and J genes. Downstream analyses used only productive TCRbeta rearrangements, leaving out any out-of-frame or stop-codon sequences. To compute clonality, Shannon entropy was normalized by the log of the number of unique productive sequences and then subtracted from one. Fisher's exact test with Benjamini-Hochberg correction, at a threshold of adjusted p below 0.01, was used to find clones that differed between time points or between blood and tumor. Here the immuneACCESS table is served through TCRdb, limited to in-frame sequences with V and J called. Missing clones are a known gap in these copies; in checked studies unresolved V genes cover under half, and the rest lacks a known reason. The D gene and trimming were derived from the DNA, and the V and J assignments and clone size from that table. The sample includes fewer than 95,000 clones, with 84% observed a single time. Roughly 1.9% of the sample lies in the top ten.

CDR1 is given as SGHRS and CDR2 as YFSETQ, both from the germline V gene. A distance of 10 bases separates the germline ends of V and J, which lose 1 base and 0 bases respectively. Reading from cysteine to phenylalanine, the CDR3 counts 15 amino acids. The kept DNA is CDR3 alone, 45 bases in frame from the first base. This sequence originates from a man in his 60s with urothelial cancer. Sequencing used PBMCs, obtained around atezolizumab (anti-PD-L1) treatment. The sequence links TRBV5-1 to TRBJ1-1; the D gene is not confidently resolved. The CDR3 reads CASSLITDLNTEAFF. The nucleotide sequence is given as TGCGCCAGCAGCTTGATTACGGACTTGAACACTGAAGCTTTCTTT.